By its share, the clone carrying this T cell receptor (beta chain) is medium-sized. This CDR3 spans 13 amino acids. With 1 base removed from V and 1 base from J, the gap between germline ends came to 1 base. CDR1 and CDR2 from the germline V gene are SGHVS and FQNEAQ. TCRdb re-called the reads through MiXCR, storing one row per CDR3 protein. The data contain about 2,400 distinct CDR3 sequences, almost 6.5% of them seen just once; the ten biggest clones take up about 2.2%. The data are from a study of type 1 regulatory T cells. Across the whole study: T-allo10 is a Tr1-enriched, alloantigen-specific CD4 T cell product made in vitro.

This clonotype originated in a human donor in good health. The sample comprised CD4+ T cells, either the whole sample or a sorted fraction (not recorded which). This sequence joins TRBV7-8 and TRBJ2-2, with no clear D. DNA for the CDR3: TGTGCCAGCAGCTTAGGGAACACCGGGGAGCTGTTTTTT. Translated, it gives CASSLGNTGELFF.